The 32 T cell receptor gamma chains given below trace back to one sample, sequenced in a study of γδ T cells in repeated Plasmodium falciparum infection (dated by TCRdb to 2020 to 2023). Vgamma9/Vdelta2+ and Vdelta2-negative gammadelta T cell populations were flow-sorted from peripheral blood mononuclear cells for bulk TCR repertoire analysis. Receptor libraries were prepared by multiplex PCR. TCRdb shows the sequencer as Illumina MiSeq. TCRdb reran clone calling on the public reads with CATT; rows sharing one DNA sequence were then combined. The sample includes 14,000 or so gamma-chain clones, with 1.6% observed a single time. Clones ranked in the top ten supply about 29% of the sample. Sequencing was done on a sample of gamma-delta T cells from blood. The receptors originated from a pool of human donors (malaria-infected and uninfected, not separated).

This clone was detected a few times. This DNA's translation and the protein TCRdb lists, from a much larger clone, do not match at residue 11, likely due to a read error; the protein shown is translated from the DNA. V and J are TRGV9 and TRGJ1 or TRGJ2. The CDR3 is made up of 13 amino acids. CDR1 is GITISATS, CDR2 ISYDGTV, per germline (reference sequence). The chain's CDR3 is CALWEVGHYKELF. CDR3 sequence (DNA): TGTGCCTTGTGGGAGGTCGGACATTATAAGGAACTCTTT.

A note on this clone: A read error is likely here: a far larger clone is one base away. Because the CDR3's place on the DNA is in doubt, the DNA is left out and the CDR3 is given as listed by TCRdb. The CDR3 loop is CALWEAEIRNSLAVEQHWLSQVSIGRIQHF. The V gene was identified as TRGV9, while no J gene was called. CDR1 and CDR2 (germline): GITISATS, ISYDGTV (reference sequence). The length of the CDR3 is 30 amino acids, counting both ends.

In its sample, this clone ranks as medium-sized (0.01 to 0.1%). The chain combines TRGV9 with TRGJ1 or TRGJ2. The CDR3 is 13 amino acids. With V trimmed by 2 bases and J by 3 bases, 4 bases remained unmatched. Germline loops: CDR1 GITISATS, CDR2 ISYDGTV (reference sequence). CDR3 sequence: CALWEGGYYKKLF. The DNA of the CDR3 is TGTGCCTTGTGGGAGGGTGGTTATTATAAGAAACTCTTT.

A few counts support this clone. Given a far larger clone just one base away, this is likely a sequencing read error. At the DNA level, this CDR3 is encoded by other sequences in the same sample as well. CDR3 bases: TGTGCCACCTGGGATTTAAGAGACTGGATCAAGACGTTT. Its translation: CATWDLRDWIKTF. The chain carries TRGV8 and TRGJP2. Matching the DNA to germline supplied the J gene, which TCRdb does not give. CDR1 VENAVY and CDR2 YDSYNSRV come from the germline V gene. Trimming removed 3 bases from V and 11 bases from J; junction bases left unmatched: 9. CDR3 size: 13 residues.

Worth noting for this clone: The amino acid sequence in TCRdb belongs to a much larger clone and departs from this DNA's translation at residue 9, likely a sequencing read error; the sequence shown is translated from the DNA. V gene TRGV4 combines with J gene TRGJ1 or TRGJ2. The J gene is absent in TCRdb and was assigned here via DNA matching to germline. V shed 0 bases and J 8 bases; nucleotides not matched to a gene: 7. The CDR3 runs 13 residues. Germline CDR1 is EGSTGY and CDR2 is YDSYTSSV. This CDR3 reads CATWDGEYDKKLF. DNA for the CDR3: TGTGCCACCTGGGATGGGGAGTATGATAAGAAACTCTTT.

The sample holds a few counts of this clone. A single base is all that separates this from a far larger clone, so a read error is likely. In the same sample, other DNA sequences code for this CDR3. The chain recombines TRGV9 with TRGJ1 or TRGJ2. TCRdb leaves out the J gene; it was filled in here by matching the DNA to germline. The length of the CDR3 is 9 residues. The V gene end was trimmed by 8 bases and the J gene end by 12 bases; junction bases not matched to a gene: 7. Germline CDR1 reads GITISATS; CDR2 reads ISYDGTV (reference sequence). The CDR3 nucleotides read TGTGCCTTGTTATTGATGAAACTCTTT. It yields the protein CALLLMKLF.

This clone was seen at least ten times. A far more abundant clone sits one base away, making this likely a read error. Within the sample, other DNA sequences also encode this same CDR3. The V gene is TRGV9, the J gene TRGJP. No J segment appears in TCRdb, so it was assigned here by matching the sequence to germline. CDR1 and CDR2 (germline): GITISATS, ISYDGTV (reference sequence). The CDR3 is 16 residues long. The CDR3 nucleotides are TGTGCCCTGTGGGAGGTGACAGAGTTGGGCAAAAAAATCAAGGTATTT. Its protein product is CALWEVTELGKKIKVF.

This clone was picked up a small number of times. A read error likely explains this, since a far larger clone differs by one base. Different DNA sequences within this sample yield the same CDR3. No J gene was assigned, while the V gene was called as TRGV4. CDR1 is EGSTGY, CDR2 YDSYTSSV, per germline. This CDR3 comprises 17 residues. CDR3: CATWAHHPRSSDWIKTF. In DNA form, the CDR3 reads TGTGCCACCTGGGCCCATCATCCACGTAGTAGTGATTGGATCAAAACGTTT.

This clone was picked up a small number of times. TCRdb has a much larger clone's protein, which differs at residue 3 from the translation of this DNA, likely because of a read error; what is shown is the protein translated from the DNA. The gene calls are TRGV3 and TRGJ1 or TRGJ2. No J gene is reported in TCRdb; it was inferred here by comparing the DNA with germline. This CDR3 contains 13 residues. Per germline, CDR1 VTNTFY and CDR2 YDVSTARD (reference sequence). For the CDR3, the DNA is TGTGCCGCCTGGGTCTCGCTGATTTATAAGAAACTCTTT. It translates to CAAWVSLIYKKLF.

Ten or more counts support this clone. A read error likely explains why the TCRdb protein, taken from a much larger clone, differs from this DNA's translation at residue 9; the protein shown is translated from the DNA. CDR3 nucleotide sequence: TGTGCCACCTGGGATGGAAATTATCATAAGAAACTCTTT. It translates to CATWDGNYHKKLF. The chain uses TRGV4 and TRGJ1 or TRGJ2. TCRdb records no J gene; here it was assigned by comparing the DNA to germline. Per germline, CDR1 EGSTGY and CDR2 YDSYTSSV. The CDR3 totals 13 residues.

As concerns this clone: TCRdb lists the protein of a much larger clone for this DNA, which differs at residue 5, so this is likely a read error; the protein given here is translated from the DNA itself. This chain links TRGV4 with TRGJ1 or TRGJ2. TCRdb does not report a J gene; here it was assigned by matching the DNA to germline references. Germline CDR1 and CDR2: EGSTGY and YDSYTSSV. CDR3 length equals 11 residues. As DNA, the CDR3 is TGTGCCACTTGGGGTGGGCTGAAGAAACTCTTT. Translated, it gives CATWGGLKKLF.

This clone appeared many times. The protein held in TCRdb is that of a much larger clone and does not match this DNA's translation at residue 9, likely because of a read error; the protein shown is translated from the DNA. V gene TRGV9 combines with J gene TRGJP. Here the J gene was assigned by germline matching of the DNA, as TCRdb has none. V trimming: 2 bases; J trimming: 9 bases; junction bases outside the gene matches: 10. CDR1 is GITISATS, CDR2 ISYDGTV, per germline (reference sequence). The CDR3 covers 17 residues. As DNA, the CDR3 is TGTGCCTTGTGGGAGGACGAACCAGGGTTGGGCAAAAAAATCAAGGTATTT. The encoded protein is CALWEDEPGLGKKIKVF.

This clone was picked up many times. The gene calls are TRGV9 and TRGJP. The J gene, absent from TCRdb, was called here by matching the DNA to germline. The CDR3 sequence is 17 residues long. Losses at the gene ends were 4 bases for V and 4 bases for J; bases not matched to a gene: 7. Germline V gene lookup returns CDR1 GITISATS and CDR2 ISYDGTV (reference sequence). DNA for the CDR3: TGTGCCTTGTGGGATCCTAACCAAGAGTTGGGCAAAAAAATCAAGGTATTT. This sequence encodes CALWDPNQELGKKIKVF.

This clone was counted many times. The TCRdb record carries a much larger clone's protein, which differs from this DNA's translation at residue 3; a read error is the likely cause, and the protein listed here is the DNA translation. V usage is TRGV4 and J usage is TRGJ1 or TRGJ2. In germline, CDR1 is EGSTGY, CDR2 YDSYTSSV. This CDR3 has 16 amino acids. The CDR3 DNA sequence: TGTGCCTCCTGGGAGGGAGAAGTTAAGCGTTATTATAAGAAACTCTTT. It specifies CASWEGEVKRYYKKLF.

This clone was recorded a few times. A far larger clone is a single base away, which makes a read error likely. Within the sample, other DNA sequences also encode this same CDR3. No J gene call was made, and the V gene is TRGV9. The germline V gene has CDR1 GITISATS and CDR2 ISYDGTV (reference sequence). The CDR3 loop spans 17 amino acids. The CDR3 region is CALWEVILELGKKIKVF. The CDR3 region has the DNA TGTGCCTTGTGGGAGGTGATTCTAGAGTTGGGCAAAAAAATTAAGGTATTT.

With respect to this clone: TCRdb shows a much larger clone's protein in place of this DNA's translation, and the two differ at residue 3, likely through a read error; the protein shown is translated from the DNA. This chain uses TRGV9 with TRGJP. As TCRdb names no J gene, one was assigned here on the basis of a DNA match to germline. Germline loops: CDR1 GITISATS, CDR2 ISYDGTV (reference sequence). The CDR3 length is 17 residues. For the CDR3, the DNA is TGTGCCATGTGGGAGGTGCAAGTTGGGTTGGGCAAAAAAATCAAGGTATTT. Translating gives CAMWEVQVGLGKKIKVF.

Concerning this clone: The protein TCRdb lists belongs to a much larger clone and differs from this DNA's translation at residue 2, which points to a read error; the protein shown is made from the DNA. This chain connects TRGV2 to TRGJ1 or TRGJ2. Here the J gene came from matching the DNA to germline, since TCRdb omits it. The CDR3 sequence is 11 residues long. In germline, CDR1 is EGSNGY, CDR2 YDSYNSKV. The CDR3 spells CTTWDSRKKLF. The CDR3 bases are TGTACCACCTGGGACAGCCGAAAGAAACTCTTT.

This clone was found many times. TCRdb's protein, taken from a much larger clone, differs from this DNA's translation at residue 8, likely owing to a read error; the protein displayed comes from the DNA. The J gene is uncalled and the V gene is TRGV9. Germline V gives CDR1 GITISATS, CDR2 ISYDGTV (reference sequence). This CDR3 has 10 amino acids. This CDR3 reads CALWEDKRLF. The CDR3 coding sequence is TGTGCCTTGTGGGAGGATAAGAGACTCTTT.

Remarks on this clone: The translation of this DNA and the TCRdb protein of a much larger clone differ at residue 9, probably owing to a read error; the protein shown here is translated from the DNA. CDR3 region: CALWALYYHKKLF. The CDR3 DNA follows: TGTGCCTTGTGGGCCTTGTATTATCATAAGAAACTCTTT. The chain carries TRGV9 and TRGJ1 or TRGJ2. TCRdb supplies no J gene; here it was assigned by aligning the nucleotide sequence to germline. The CDR3 extends over 13 amino acids. Germline lookup yields CDR1 GITISATS and CDR2 ISYDGTV (reference sequence).

This clone was counted ten times or more. It is likely a read error: a sequence one base away is far more abundant. V gene TRGV9 combines with J gene TRGJP. CDR1 is GITISATS and CDR2 is ISYDGTV in the germline V gene (reference sequence). V was clipped by 5 bases and J by 8 bases; unmatched bases: 18. The CDR3 covers 19 residues. The CDR3 reads CALWGAISSSQLGKKIKVF. The CDR3 region has the DNA TGTGCCTTGTGGGGGGCCATCTCTTCCTCGCAGTTGGGCAAAAAAATCAAGGTATTT.

There are a few counts of this clone. TCRdb lists the protein of a much larger clone for this DNA, which differs at residue 4, so this is likely a read error; the protein given here is translated from the DNA itself. The same CDR3 is also encoded by other DNA sequences in this sample. The chain employs TRGV4 and TRGJ1 or TRGJ2. The J gene is absent in TCRdb and was assigned here via DNA matching to germline. Germline CDR1 EGSTGY, CDR2 YDSYTSSV. The CDR3 is 15 residues long. The CDR3 DNA is TGTGCCACCCGGGATGGCACCCCCTGTACCTATAAGAAACTCTTT. Residues: CATRDGTPCTYKKLF.

This clone was detected many times. Given a far larger clone just one base away, this is likely a sequencing read error. Other DNA sequences in the same sample also yield this CDR3. The rearrangement links TRGV3 to TRGJ1 or TRGJ2. This CDR3 spans 14 amino acids. Germline V gene sequence: CDR1 VTNTFY, CDR2 YDVSTARD (reference sequence). CDR3 protein: CATWDRLNYYKKLF. The CDR3 nucleotides read TGTGCCACCTGGGACAGGTTGAATTATTATAAGAAACTCTTC.

Worth noting for this clone: It is unclear where the CDR3 begins or ends on the DNA, so no DNA is shown, and the CDR3 is as TCRdb lists it. J gene calling gave no result, while the V gene is TRGV3. 30 amino acids form the CDR3, both terminal residues included. Per the germline V gene, CDR1 is VTNTFY and CDR2 is YDVSTARD (reference sequence). The CDR3 region is CATWFHYYRNSLAVEQHLLSQVSIGRIQHF.

Notes on this clone: TCRdb's entry gives the protein of a much larger clone, which mismatches this DNA's translation at residue 21, likely from a read error; the protein reported here is translated from the DNA. V and J are TRGV9 and TRGJP. TCRdb supplies no J gene; here it was assigned by aligning the nucleotide sequence to germline. CDR1 and CDR2 from the germline V gene are GITISATS and ISYDGTV (reference sequence). CDR3 length: 28 residues. The DNA for the CDR3 is TGTGCCTTGTGGGAGGTGTTCCGAACCCAAAGTTCAGGCCCTTTACGCCTTCAACAAGAGTCGGGCAAAAAAATCAAGGTATTT. Its protein product is CALWEVFRTQSSGPLRLQQESGKKIKVF.

At least ten counts were recorded for this clone. It differs at one base from a far larger clone, so likely a read error. The same CDR3 can be traced to other DNA sequences in this sample. Here the V gene is TRGV9, but the J gene went uncalled. The germline V gene encodes CDR1 GITISATS and CDR2 ISYDGTV (reference sequence). The CDR3 has 13 residues. The CDR3 loop reads CALWEFRRLKKLF. CDR3 nucleotides: TGTGCCTTGTGGGAGTTTAGGCGACTTAAGAAGCTCTTT.

This clone appeared a few times. TCRdb records a much larger clone's protein for this DNA, with a difference at residue 6 that likely arises from a read error; the protein given is the translation of the DNA. This CDR3 is CATWAIRLNVLFKIF. DNA of the CDR3: TGTGCCACCTGGGCCATACGTCTAAATGTGTTGTTCAAGATATTT. The J gene is TRGJP1, the V gene TRGV4. The J gene was not available in TCRdb and was assigned here by matching the DNA to germline segments. The CDR3 has 15 amino acids. Germline values: CDR1 EGSTGY, CDR2 YDSYTSSV. The trim removed 5 bases at V and 13 bases at J, leaving 19 bases unmatched.

By sample share, this clone is medium-sized. The gene calls are TRGV5 and TRGJ1 or TRGJ2. The J segment lost 2 bases and the V segment lost 0 bases, leaving 7 bases of the junction unmatched. The CDR3 is made up of 15 amino acids. Germline assignment: CDR1 VINAFY and CDR2 YDVSNSKD. The chain's CDR3 is CATWDRTNHYYKKLF. The CDR3 coding sequence is TGTGCCACCTGGGACAGGACCAACCATTATTATAAGAAACTCTTT.

Notes on this clone: A far larger clone is off by one base, so a read error is likely. Distinct nucleotide sequences in the sample also encode this CDR3. V usage is TRGV9 and J usage is TRGJP. Assignment of the J gene here rests on matching the DNA to germline, because TCRdb gives none. CDR1 and CDR2 (germline): GITISATS, ISYDGTV (reference sequence). The CDR3 is 19 residues long. Trimming at V came to 4 bases and at J to 4 bases, leaving 13 bases not matched to a gene. The CDR3 loop reads CALWEVHRPQELGKKIKVF. The CDR3, as DNA: TGTGCCTTGTGGGAAGTGCATCGCCCTCAAGAGTTGGGCAAAAAAATCAAGGTATTT.

This clone came up many times. The translation of this DNA and the TCRdb protein of a much larger clone differ at residue 11, probably owing to a read error; the protein shown here is translated from the DNA. This rearrangement joins TRGV9 to TRGJ1 or TRGJ2. The CDR3 is 13 residues long. Germline values: CDR1 GITISATS, CDR2 ISYDGTV (reference sequence). The CDR3 bases are TGTGCCTTGTGGGAGTTTAGGCGACTTAAGAGACTCTTT. It encodes CALWEFRRLKRLF.

Concerning this clone itself: TCRdb's listed protein matches a much larger clone and diverges from this DNA's translation at residues 4 and 5, likely through a read error; the protein shown comes from the DNA. This sequence joins TRGV2 and TRGJ1 or TRGJ2. TCRdb gives no J gene; it was assigned here by matching the DNA to germline. With V trimmed by 9 bases and J by 8 bases, 16 bases remained unmatched. The CDR3 has 13 amino acids. CDR1 EGSNGY and CDR2 YDSYNSKV come from the germline V gene. The CDR3 loop reads CATRGGPLNKKLF. The DNA for the CDR3 is TGTGCCACCCGGGGCGGGCCCTTAAATAAGAAACTCTTT.

This clone was seen repeatedly, ten times or more. The chain employs TRGV4 and TRGJ1 or TRGJ2. Here the J gene was assigned by germline matching of the DNA, as TCRdb has none. Trimming at V came to 1 base and at J to 0 bases, leaving 6 bases not matched to a gene. Germline CDR1 EGSTGY, CDR2 YDSYTSSV. The CDR3 spans 15 residues. This chain's CDR3 is CATWDGRSNYYKKLF. CDR3 bases: TGTGCCACCTGGGATGGCCGCTCGAATTATTATAAGAAACTCTTT.

This clone was seen a handful of times. A far bigger clonotype differs at one base, so this is likely a read error. The J gene has no call, while the V gene is TRGV5. Germline CDR1 and CDR2: VINAFY and YDVSNSKD. CDR3 length equals 13 residues. CDR3 amino acids: CATWDRPAYKKLF. The CDR3 DNA is TGTGCCACCTGGGACAGGCCAGCGTATAAGAAGCTCTTT.